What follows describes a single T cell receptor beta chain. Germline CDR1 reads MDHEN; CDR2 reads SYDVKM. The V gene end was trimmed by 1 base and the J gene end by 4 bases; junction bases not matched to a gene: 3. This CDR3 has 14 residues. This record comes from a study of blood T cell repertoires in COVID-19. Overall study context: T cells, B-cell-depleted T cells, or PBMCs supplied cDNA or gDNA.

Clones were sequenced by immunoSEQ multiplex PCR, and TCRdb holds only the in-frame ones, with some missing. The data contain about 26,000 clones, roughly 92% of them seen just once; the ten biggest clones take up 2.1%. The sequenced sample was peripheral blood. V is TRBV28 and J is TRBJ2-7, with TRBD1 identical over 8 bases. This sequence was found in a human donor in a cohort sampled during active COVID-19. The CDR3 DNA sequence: TGTGCCAGCAGTTTATCAGGGGGCAGGTACGAGCAGTACTTC. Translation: CASSLSGGRYEQYF.